The entry that follows covers one T cell receptor beta chain sequence. Its antigen is currently not known. No clone much larger than this one lies a single base away; base qualities are absent. This entry is derived from a study of T-cell reconstitution after alpha-beta-depleted transplantation in children (dated by TCRdb to 2016 to 2017). About the full investigation: Using TCR repertoire profiling, the study quantitatively followed how T-cell immune reconstitution unfolded in children after TCRalphabeta/CD19-depleted allogeneic hematopoietic cell transplantation. Beyond this particular receptor, the publication reports: In some patients, high TCRbeta diversity at day 60 was attributed to recipient T cells and intrathymic progenitors that had survived conditioning. Over subsequent months, a decline in hyperexpanded clone frequencies was noted, and after one year, T-cell counts and TCRbeta diversity were mostly ascribed to newly produced T cells. Apparently early alphabetaT-cell count recovery about two months after transplant reportedly relied on only several hundred rapidly expanded clones derived from non-depleted graft cells.

The library was built by means of PCR. For sequencing, an Illumina HiSeq 2500 was employed. TCR libraries were prepared with molecular barcoding, using unique molecular identifiers to normalize TCRbeta repertoire quantification. Using fastp trimming at Q25 and MiXCR clonotype assembly, TCRdb reanalyzed the public sequencing data and kept in-frame beta chains. CDR3 protein duplicates are merged, each entry listing the most common genes and DNA. In all, the sample holds 700,000 to 850,000 distinct CDR3 sequences, and less than 20% of those were seen once. The top ten hold approximately 5% of the sample. Sample treatment or condition, as interpreted from the label and publication: allogeneic hematopoietic cell transplantation with graft depleted of TCRalphabeta T cells and CD19 B cells. The children who served as transplant recipients had been given grafts of TCRalphabeta/CD19-depleted allogeneic hematopoietic cells.

Counted from cysteine to phenylalanine, this CDR3 has 15 amino acids. Only the CDR3 part of the read is kept: 45 bases, read in frame from the first base. Based on the germline V gene (reference sequence), the CDR1 and CDR2 sequences are LGHDT and YNNKEL. Between the V and J ends, shortened by 1 base and 0 bases respectively, the junction contains 9 bases. The source is a male patient younger than 18 who had a stem cell transplant for acute lymphoblastic leukemia, so the T cells may come from the graft donor. Here the chain combines TRBV3-1 and TRBJ1-1; the best D guess is TRBD1, with 5 bases matching. The source was PBMCs, mostly from graft donor cells, collected 360 days after TCRalphabeta/CD19-depleted stem cell transplant. The CDR3 amino acid sequence is: CASSQGLGVNTEAFF. At the DNA level, the sequence is TGTGCCAGCAGCCAAGGTTTGGGGGTGAACACTGAAGCTTTCTTT.